Listed below are T cell receptor beta chains from one sample, sequenced in a study of cytomegalovirus exposure and HLA in healthy donors. Generated by immunoSEQ multiplex PCR, the TCRdb table keeps only in-frame clones and is missing some. Its clone listing holds 100,000 to 150,000 clones. Sequenced sample: PBMCs. The source is a woman aged 40 to 50 in good health and CMV-seronegative. Each CDR3 is given with its conserved first and last residue. The D gene is left open where the match is weak.

TRBJ2-5 - TRBV11-3 TGTGCCAGCAGCTCCGGGTTCCAAGAGACCCAGTACTTC CASSSGFQETQYF
TRBJ1-4 - TRBV19 TGTGCCAGTTTCCTTGAAAAACTGTTTTTT CASFLEKLFF
TRBJ2-5 - TRBV14 TGTGCCAGCAGCCCAATCAGGAAAGAGACCCAGTACTTC CASSPIRKETQYF
TRBJ2-5 - TRBV6-5 TGTGCCAGCAGTGGGATTGGGGGACATCAAGAGACCCAGTACTTC CASSGIGGHQETQYF
TRBJ1-2 TRBD1 TRBV28 TGTGCCAGCAGTTTACTCAATAAGGGACAGGCAAACTATGGCTACACCTTC CASSLLNKGQANYGYTF
TRBJ1-4 - TRBV6-6 TGTGCCACAAACTATGAGGGTGAAAAACTGTTTTTT CATNYEGEKLFF
TRBJ1-2 - TRBV10-3 TGTGCCATCAGTGACCCAAGCAGGGTAGGTGGCTACACCTTC CAISDPSRVGGYTF
TRBJ2-6 - TRBV2 TGTGCCAGCAGGGACTGGGGAGGCTCTGGGGCCAACGTCCTGACTTTC CASRDWGGSGANVLTF
TRBJ2-3 TRBD2 TRBV27 TGTGCCAGCACTCGACTAGCGGGGGGTAGAGATACGCAGTATTTT CASTRLAGGRDTQYF
TRBJ2-3 TRBD2 TRBV7-2 TGTGCCAGCAATATCGACGCGGGGGGAACAGATACGCAGTATTTT CASNIDAGGTDTQYF
TRBJ2-2 TRBD1 TRBV4-1 TGCGCCAGCAGCCAAGTCCGTGGACAGGGAGTGAGCACCGGGGAGCTGTTTTTT CASSQVRGQGVSTGELFF
TRBJ1-1 - TRBV10-3 TGTGCCATCAGTACTATGAACACTGAAGCTTTCTTT CAISTMNTEAFF
TRBJ1-2 TRBD1 TRBV6-5 TGTGCCAGCAGTCCTGACAGGGTTCCCCGTGGCTACACCTTC CASSPDRVPRGYTF
TRBJ1-2 TRBD1 TRBV9 TGTGCCAGCAGCCCCCGGGCGACAGGGCGCGGCGGCTACACCTTC CASSPRATGRGGYTF